The clone carrying this T cell receptor beta chain appeared many times. Its antigen remains unidentified. Trimming cost V 1 base and J 3 bases, with 10 bases left between them. This CDR3 is built from 15 residues. The evidence that diagnosis relied on was clinical symptoms, serum thyroxine, TRAb, thyroid ultrasound and orbital computed tomography. PBMCs came from less than 13 ml of fresh peripheral blood. This sample was included in a study of Graves' ophthalmopathy and Graves' hyperthyroidism. Study-wide points: Ophthalmopathy progression cases were predicted by the model with approximately 66% sensitivity and 72% to 80% specificity.

Investigators amplified TCR beta CDR3 regions from RNA transcripts. Scientists carried out first-round RT-PCR using HTBI primers and then a second-round multiplex PCR. MiXCR, applied by TCRdb to the multiplex PCR reads, yields one record per CDR3 protein. Of around 470,000 distinct CDR3 sequences in the sample, around 15% were seen once. V gene TRBV12-3 or TRBV12-4 combines with J gene TRBJ1-5; no firm D call. The TCR was taken from a woman aged 25 to 39 with Graves' ophthalmopathy. The sequenced sample consisted of blood. CDR3 nucleotide sequence: TGTGCCAGCAGTTTAGGGGAGATTTACAATCAGCCCCAGCATTTT. This sequence encodes CASSLGEIYNQPQHF.